A selection of T cell receptor beta chains follows, all from one sample in a study of radiotherapy plus CTLA-4 blockade in lung cancer. Method: immunoSEQ multiplex PCR; TCRdb's copy keeps in-frame clones and lacks some. The top ten hold 3.2% of the sample, which has some 50,000 clones, roughly 84% seen once. Sample: peripheral blood, taken from a patient treated with radiotherapy plus ipilimumab. The receptors derive from a human donor with non-small cell lung cancer who had a partial response to radiotherapy plus ipilimumab. Both conserved end residues are part of each CDR3. A D gene is named only where the DNA matches it firmly. Rows give clone size only sometimes, using once, few, many, or a class for an expanded clone.

.	TRBV19	TRBD1	TRBJ1-1	TGTGCCAGTAGTGCGGACAGGGGAAACACTGAAGCTTTCTTT	CASSADRGNTEAFF
.	TRBV6-5	TRBD2	TRBJ2-7	TGTGCCAGCAGTGGACTAGCGGGGGGGCGGTACGAGCAGTACTTC	CASSGLAGGRYEQYF
once	TRBV25-1	.	TRBJ2-5	TGTGCCAGCAGTGCCCAGGGGGAGACCCAGTACTTC	CASSAQGETQYF
.	TRBV11-2	TRBD2	TRBJ2-7	TGTGCCAGCAGCGAGACTAGCTGGGAAGGGCAGTACTTC	CASSETSWEGQYF
.	TRBV6-1	.	TRBJ1-1	TGTGCCAGCAGGGGCGAAATGAACACTGAAGCTTTCTTT	CASRGEMNTEAFF
few	TRBV28	.	TRBJ2-5	TGTGCCAGCAGTTCCCCGGGCGAAGGGGGTAAAGAGACCCAGTACTTC	CASSSPGEGGKETQYF
.	TRBV9	TRBD1	TRBJ2-7	TGTGCCAGCAGCCCGGCCGGGACAGGGGCGTACGAGCAGTACTTC	CASSPAGTGAYEQYF
.	TRBV6-1	TRBD2	TRBJ2-1	TGTGCCAGCAGTCGCCGGGCTAGCGGGGGGGGTGAGCAGTTCTTC	CASSRRASGGGEQFF
.	TRBV2	TRBD1	TRBJ1-2	TGTGCCAGCACCGAGGGTAGGGGGCTACGCTATGGCTACACCTTC	CASTEGRGLRYGYTF
.	TRBV7-9	.	TRBJ1-5	TGTGCCAGCAGCGAAACAGGAGATAGCAATCAGCCCCAGCATTTT	CASSETGDSNQPQHF
.	TRBV7-5	.	TRBJ1-5	TGTGTCAGAAGCTTAGGACCAGGGGGTGGTCAGCCCCAGCATTTT	CVRSLGPGGGQPQHF
.	TRBV7-8	.	TRBJ2-2	TGTGCCAGCAGCCCGGAGCCGGGAACGTTGAACACCGGGGAGCTGTTTTTT	CASSPEPGTLNTGELFF
.	TRBV4-3	.	TRBJ1-2	TGCGCCAGCAGCCAAGACGCAGGGGCGGGTGGCTACACCTTC	CASSQDAGAGGYTF
few	TRBV9	TRBD1	TRBJ1-2	TGTGCCAGCAGCGTCGGGACAGGGGGTTTCTTCTATGGCTACACCTTC	CASSVGTGGFFYGYTF